This section outlines one T cell receptor (beta chain) sequence together with its context. This clone was recorded once. Its antigen is currently not known. Base qualities were left out, and no much larger clone turns up one base away. The data derive from a study of technical replicates of blood from a handful of donors (dated by TCRdb to 2015 to 2018). The library was produced with the immunoSEQ multiplex PCR assay. The table was pulled from immuneACCESS by TCRdb, which kept in-frame rearrangements only. Such tables lose some clones; where checked, under half of the loss comes from unresolved V genes, and the rest has no known cause. The sample yields 75,000 to 100,000 clones; roughly 96% were counted once. The top ten clones comprise 0.2% to 0.3% of the sample. CDR1 and CDR2 are read off the germline V gene as SGHVS and FNYEAQ. V is clipped by 5 bases and J by 8 bases, and the sequence between their germline boundaries is 21 bases long. The CDR3 runs 16 residues from the cysteine to the phenylalanine. Kept here is only the CDR3 DNA, which spans 48 bases and is read in frame from base 1.

This TCR came from a human donor in good health. Material: T cells isolated from PBMCs. This chain is built from TRBV7-6 and TRBJ1-4, and perhaps TRBD1 as D gene, on 6 matching bases. The bases read TGTGCCAGCAGCCCCTTAGGCGGGCAGGGGAGAGAAAAACTGTTTTTT. This is translated as CASSPLGGQGREKLFF. With the rest looked up from the reference TRBV7-6 and TRBJ1-4 genes rather than sequenced, the full variable domain is GAGVSQSPRYKVTKRGQDVALRCDPISGHVSLYWYRQALGQGPEFLTYFNYEAQQDKSGLPNDRFSAERPEGSISTLTIQRTEQRDSAMYRCASSPLGGQGREKLFFGSGTQLSVL.